Listed below are T cell receptor beta chains from one sample, sequenced in a study of T cell repertoires in cytomegalovirus infection. TCRdb reprocessed the reads via MiXCR and lists one record per CDR3 protein. The profile shows about 570,000 distinct CDR3 sequences, roughly 43% of them singletons. For these receptors, no antigen is known. This specimen consisted of cultured PBMCs, obtained from culture after CMV antigen stimulation. Receptors were obtained from a human donor in good health (CMV status not recorded). Some clones in this sample may be carry-over from other donors' samples. Each CDR3 is given without its conserved first and last residue. Each record gives: J gene, V gene, CDR3 length, D gene, CDR3 protein. D genes are given only for firm matches.

>TRBJ1-4|TRBV7-9|12|NA
ASSRFSGNEKLF
>TRBJ1-2|TRBV12-3/TRBV12-4|10|NA
ASSLGRGSTQ
>TRBJ1-2|TRBV19|12|NA
ASPTSGINYGYT
>TRBJ1-5|TRBV7-2|13|NA
ASSLRVYSNQPQH
>TRBJ1-6|TRBV20-1|14|NA
SAREVRAGPNSPLH
>TRBJ2-2|TRBV4-1|13|NA
ASSWRWGFTGELF
>TRBJ2-3|TRBV7-9|13|TRBD2
ASSPSGQAPDTQY
>TRBJ2-7|TRBV7-2|12|NA
ASSLRTYSYEQY
>TRBJ2-3|TRBV7-9|11|NA
ASSDGDTDTQY
>TRBJ1-1|TRBV7-2|11|NA
ASSLRQNTEAF
>TRBJ1-1|TRBV27|14|NA
ASSLRRGGMNTEAF
>TRBJ1-5|TRBV12-3/TRBV12-4|11|NA
ASTRQYNQPQH
>TRBJ2-7|TRBV7-2|13|NA
ASSIRLSPAYEQY
>TRBJ1-2|TRBV7-2|12|NA
ASSLDRVSEGYT
>TRBJ1-1|TRBV7-6|13|TRBD1
ASSWGQGDATEAF
>TRBJ2-5|TRBV7-2|14|NA
ASSLDSGFQGETQY
>TRBJ1-2|TRBV19|12|TRBD1
ASISGDSPYGYT
>TRBJ2-5|TRBV12-3/TRBV12-4|12|TRBD1
ASSSTGLGTTQY
>TRBJ2-5|TRBV7-4|11|NA
ASSLEEQETQY
>TRBJ2-5|TRBV7-9|14|TRBD2
ASSLLAGAFQETQY
>TRBJ1-5|TRBV7-2|13|NA
ASTRGGNSNQPQH
>TRBJ2-1|TRBV19|15|TRBD2
ASMGLAGGTSYNEQF
>TRBJ2-1|TRBV6-1|13|NA
ASGNRDSSYNEQF
>TRBJ2-7|TRBV7-2|9|NA
EAGATYEQY
>TRBJ2-3|TRBV6-1|12|TRBD2
ASRGGQNTDTQY